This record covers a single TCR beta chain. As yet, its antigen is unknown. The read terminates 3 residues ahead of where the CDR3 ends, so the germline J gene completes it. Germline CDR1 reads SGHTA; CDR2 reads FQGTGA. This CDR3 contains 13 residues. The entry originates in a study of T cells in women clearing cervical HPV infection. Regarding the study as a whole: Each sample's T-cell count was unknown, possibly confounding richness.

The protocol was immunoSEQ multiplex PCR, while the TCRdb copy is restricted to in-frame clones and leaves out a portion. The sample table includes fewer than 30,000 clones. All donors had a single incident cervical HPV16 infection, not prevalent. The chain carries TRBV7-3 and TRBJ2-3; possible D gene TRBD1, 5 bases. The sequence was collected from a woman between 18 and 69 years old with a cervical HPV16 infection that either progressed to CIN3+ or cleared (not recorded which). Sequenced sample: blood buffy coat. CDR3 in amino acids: CASSLLQGQTQYF. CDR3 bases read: TGTGCCAGCAGCTTACTGCAGGGCCAGACG.